In this sample, the clone carrying this TCR beta chain turned up a few times. What it binds is not known. Every patient underwent thyroid surgery untreated. Via MiXCR, TCRdb re-called the PCR reads. The sample lists 35,000 to 40,000 clones, roughly a quarter occurring once. The sample is drawn from a study of metastatic and nonmetastatic thyroid tumors. Study-level information: Blood and tumor or nodule tissue repertoires from malignant and benign thyroid patients were compared.

The CDR3 consists of 15 residues. Trimming removed 7 bases from V and 8 bases from J; junction bases left unmatched: 11. CDR1 LNHNV and CDR2 YYDKDF come from the germline V gene (reference sequence). Study outcomes and limitations: In blood and tumor, TCR beta diversity was reportedly significantly higher in malignant thyroid tumors than in benign nodules.

The clonotype originates from a female donor with papillary thyroid cancer or a benign thyroid nodule (not recorded which). Some clones in this sample may be carry-over from other donors' samples. V usage is TRBV15 and J usage is TRBJ2-6; 7 bases are shared with TRBD1. The sample comprised blood. CDR3 sequence (DNA): TGTGCCACCATCAAAGGGACAGCAGGGACCAACGTCCTGACTTTC. Protein product: CATIKGTAGTNVLTF. The full variable domain, its missing parts supplied by reference TRBV15 and TRBJ2-6, is DAMVIQNPRYQVTQFGKPVTLSCSQTLNHNVMYWYQQKSSQAPKLLFHYYDKDFNNEADTPDNFQSRRPNTSFCFLDIRSPGLGDTAMYLCATIKGTAGTNVLTFGAGSRLTVL.